This T cell receptor (beta chain) was observed in a study of graft-versus-host responses after intestinal transplantation. Study overall: Each transplant was multivisceral, liver-intestinal, or isolated intestinal. Tacrolimus and steroids were given for around three years to all recipients after anti-thymocyte globulin induction. Overall study results and limits: Early post-transplant HvG declines tracked with peak circulating GvH clone levels. Clonal ratios of graft-versus-host to host-versus-graft in allografts were high for patients exhibiting graft-donor T cell macrochimerism.

About this clone: Its target is unknown.

Clones were read by immunoSEQ multiplex PCR, and TCRdb kept only the in-frame ones, dropping some. This sample has around 97,000 clones; about nine tenths occur once, and the top ten carry 0.18%. The trim removed 6 bases at V and 2 bases at J, leaving 10 bases unmatched. CDR3 length equals 16 residues. Germline loops: CDR1 SQVTM, CDR2 ANQGSEA. The source is a human donor who was the organ donor for an intestinal transplant. Here the sequenced sample was unstimulated CD4+ T cells sorted from spleen or lymph node cells, taken before transplant. V is TRBV29-1 and J is TRBJ2-7, with TRBD2 matching 13 bases. The CDR3 spells CSVGDRGTSGAYEQYF. The CDR3 region has the DNA TGCAGCGTGGGGGACAGGGGGACTAGCGGGGCCTACGAGCAGTACTTC.